This is a list of T cell receptor beta chains from one sample in a study of tumor-infiltrating lymphocytes in primary liver carcinoma. A single record per CDR3 protein comes from TCRdb applying MiXCR to the multiplex PCR reads. Among 150,000 to 200,000 distinct CDR3 sequences listed, 50% to 75% were seen once. The sample consisted of peripheral blood. The source of these receptors is a man in his forties with primary liver carcinoma and hepatitis B virus infection. The conserved cysteine and the conserved F or W are not part of the CDR3 here. The order of the fields is clone size, V gene, J gene, CDR3 protein. Part of the rows lack a size; the others show once, few, many or a class for expanded clones.

size: few; V: TRBV5-4; J: TRBJ2-3; CDR3: ASSWGAGTGSTDTQY
size: few; V: TRBV5-4; J: TRBJ2-5; CDR3: ASSLGQGASQETQY
size: -; V: TRBV10-3; J: TRBJ2-3; CDR3: AISESSGGDGATDTQY
size: -; V: TRBV6-2/TRBV6-3; J: TRBJ2-7; CDR3: ASSSSGRNEQY
size: -; V: TRBV11-2; J: TRBJ2-1; CDR3: ASNSVGPGNELF
size: -; V: TRBV6-9; J: TRBJ2-3; CDR3: ASRRQTSGRSDTQY
size: many; V: TRBV29-1; J: TRBJ2-7; CDR3: SVLGTGAPAGTYEQY
size: many; V: TRBV11-2; J: TRBJ2-7; CDR3: ASSPLRRDSTYEQY
size: -; V: TRBV6-1; J: TRBJ2-7; CDR3: ASSEAWGPTYEQY
size: -; V: TRBV29-1; J: TRBJ2-2; CDR3: SVEDRGISGELF